The entry below gives a single T cell receptor (beta chain) sequence along with its context. This entry is derived from a study of T cell changes during pregnancy in multiple sclerosis. In germline, CDR1 is SQVTM, CDR2 ANQGSEA. Germline trimming cut 4 bases from V and 8 bases from J; bases unmatched to any gene: 20. CDR3 length: 19 residues. TCRdb's copy holds only in-frame clones and misses some; the assay was immunoSEQ multiplex PCR. The sample has about 50,000 clones; 80% to 95% are singletons. The chain links TRBV29-1 to TRBJ2-3, with 14 bases fitting TRBD2. This specimen consisted of CD4+ T cells from peripheral blood mononuclear cells, obtained after pregnancy. This TCR derives from a female donor in good health, enrolled as a control in a pregnancy study. The CDR3 protein is CSVAPRGRSGLAGVGTQYF. In DNA form, the CDR3 reads TGCAGCGTTGCCCCCAGGGGACGTTCGGGACTAGCGGGGGTAGGTACGCAGTATTTT.